This T cell receptor beta chain was recorded in a study of T cells in Graves' hyperthyroidism and ophthalmopathy (dated by TCRdb to between 2018 and 2021). For the wider study: Peripheral blood samples were taken at the time of initial diagnosis, prior to any treatment. The 100 or so discovery patients were divided at random into training and test sets in a 7:3 ratio. In several Graves' hyperthyroidism patients, the study also compared T-cell repertoires from thyroid tissue with T-cell repertoires from blood. To identify TCR V-J signatures that set the groups apart, the researchers used a discovery cohort of about a hundred patients, made up of 40 to 45 with Graves' ophthalmopathy and approximately 57 with stable Graves' hyperthyroidism. Whether ophthalmopathy could be predicted prospectively was tested in an independent validation cohort made up of 18 to 20 hyperthyroidism patients plus 17 patients who later progressed to ophthalmopathy. The paper describes TCR Vbeta CDR3 sequencing of about 140 peripheral blood samples, made up of around 41 ophthalmopathy patients, approximately 76 hyperthyroidism patients and some 17 progressor patients. Following sampling, methimazole starting at 30 mg daily was given to hyperthyroidism patients, and high-dose intravenous methylprednisolone was given to ophthalmopathy patients. The research as a whole found: In validation, progression to ophthalmopathy was predicted by the model with nearly 71% sensitivity and roughly 72% specificity, a median of around 6.5 months before onset. Most expanded thyroid clonotypes (frequency above 0.001) were also detected in blood, a finding suggesting that blood repertoires may reflect thyroid immune responses. Sample size was not statistically predetermined, and blinding of investigators to group allocation was not performed. Ophthalmopathy was separated from stable hyperthyroidism by a 13 V-J signature model, with approximately 85% sensitivity and roughly 81% specificity obtained in cross-validation and 80%/75% obtained in testing.

Of note for this clonotype: The antigen this receptor binds is unknown. No per-base quality is available; no much larger clone lies one base away.

The V and J ends are trimmed by 2 bases and 0 bases, leaving 6 bases between them. CDR1 and CDR2 were assigned from the germline V gene as SGHRS and YFSETQ. The CDR3 goes from the cysteine to the phenylalanine over 14 residues. The entry retains the CDR3 DNA only, 42 bases that are in frame from base 1. Stable Graves' hyperthyroidism was defined as the absence of progression to ophthalmopathy over 18 months of follow-up. Hyperthyroidism patients were aged 18 to 65 years and newly diagnosed, with disease duration of less than 2 months. Exclusion was applied to patients with uncontrolled infections, other autoimmune diseases, pregnancy or lactation. Diagnoses were based on clinical symptoms, serum thyroxine and TRAb, thyroid ultrasound and orbital computed tomography. PBMCs were separated from 10 ml of fresh peripheral blood using Ficoll-Paque density gradient centrifugation. Trizol reagent was used to extract total RNA, and RNA quality was then checked on an Agilent 2100 Bioanalyzer.

The TCR beta CDR3 regions were amplified from RNA transcripts. A first-round RT-PCR of the TCR CDR3 used the HTBI primer set with the Qiagen OneStep RT-PCR kit. Libraries were constructed in a second round of multiplex PCR, after which size selection and purification were performed. Sequencing of the libraries was done on an Illumina HiSeq2000 using paired-end 100 bp reads. Turning to the authors' computational methods: SOAPnuke was used to process the raw data, removing reads that contained adapters or uncalled bases, had a mean Phred below 15, or lacked an exact match to the constant primer or identifier. COPE v1.2.5 was used to merge high-quality paired reads, and clonotypes were defined as unique nucleotide sequences. MiTCR v1.1 was used to align clonotypes to the IMGT TRBV, TRBD and TRBJ reference segments. The analysis was restricted to V-J combinations with a frequency above 0.0001, which together covered 99.2% of the repertoires. The TCS score was defined as F50 (clonal expansion) divided by E x V (chaos), with BLOSUM62-based TCRdist calculated between CDR3 peptides within each V-J. Welch's t-statistics and random forest reduced fewer than 600 V-J features to some 14, which were used in a naive Bayes classifier (R e1071). Using fastp at Q25 and MiXCR, TCRdb reprocessed the public reads and kept productive beta chains. Entries that share a CDR3 protein sequence are merged under the most common genes and DNA. The V and J calls and clone size come from TCRdb's table, not from the authors' own analysis. In all, the sample holds about 400,000 distinct CDR3 sequences, and more than 12% of those were seen once. Together, the top ten hold roughly 33% of the sample.

Sample: blood. The chain links TRBV5-1 with TRBJ2-4, with a weak D call of TRBD2 (5 bases match). The source of this sequence is a woman aged 25 to 45 with Graves' hyperthyroidism. The CDR3 in this case is CASSFGEAKNIQYF. DNA sequence: TGCGCCAGCAGCTTCGGGGAAGCCAAAAACATTCAGTACTTC. Reference TRBV5-1 and TRBJ2-4 proteins supply the regions before and after the CDR3; the full variable domain is: KAGVTQTPRYLIKTRGQQVTLSCSPISGHRSVSWYQQTPGQGLQFLFEYFSETQRNKGNFPGRFSGRQFSNSRSEMNVSTLELGDSALYLCASSFGEAKNIQYFGAGTRLSVL.